This TCR beta chain was retrieved from a study of cytomegalovirus exposure and HLA in healthy donors (TCRdb year 2017). Notes on the research overall: The 666 repertoires of the first cohort and the 120 validation repertoires were produced on the same platform, according to a later analysis. In addition to the first cohort of 666 subjects, a separate validation cohort of 130 or so different subjects was used. To predict cytomegalovirus infection status, the study combined high-throughput TCR immunosequencing, statistical association of individual TCRs with disease status, and machine learning. The study aimed to test whether cataloging public T cell receptors could reveal signatures of past pathogen exposure. Broad study findings and their caveats: A later analysis had no HLA typing for the validation cohort, so co-occurrence there was scored across all 130 or so repertoires. According to the authors, the approach could potentially be generalized to other disease states and immunological phenotypes. Subsequent analysis determined that TCRs grouped into clusters in the first cohort also showed a tendency toward co-occurrence across the approximately 120 validation repertoires, and 94% of cluster scores exceeded 0. A total of fewer than 200 TCR beta chains were listed by the study as associated with cytomegalovirus. Most TCR sequences were observed very rarely across donors, whereas some public TCRs were present in many individuals. The classifier was reported to diagnose cytomegalovirus status with high specificity and sensitivity in both the original cohort and the validation cohort. A few of the identified cytomegalovirus-associated TCR beta chains were confirmed in vitro to be specific for cytomegalovirus antigens.

The donors were included in the validation cohort of some 120 subjects, a group kept apart from the roughly 610-subject first cohort. The protocol used for the library was the immunoSEQ multiplex PCR assay. In the source study's methods: A statistical classification framework was built to diagnose cytomegalovirus status from the catalog of TCR beta chain sequences. TCRdb re-hosts the immuneACCESS table, in-frame sequences only. Its copies lack some clones; in the studies checked, an unresolved V gene accounts for under half of them, and the cause for the rest is not known. V and J calls plus clone size are reproduced from that table; the DNA served to infer D and trimming. The sample table shows around 350,000 clones, and roughly 85% are seen once. Jointly, the top ten make up 0.83% of the sample. Remarks on this clone: The antigen this receptor binds is unknown. No base-level quality is on record; no much larger clone is a single base apart.

Sequencing was performed on PBMCs. The origin of this receptor is a woman aged 18-29 years in good health and CMV-seronegative.

The CDR3 region: CASSLILRGKQFF. The nucleotide sequence is TGTGCCAGCAGCCTAATACTCCGCGGAAAACAGTTCTTC. The chain uses TRBV7-3 and TRBJ2-1, with no D gene named confidently. V is clipped by 5 bases and J by 13 bases, and the sequence between their germline boundaries is 18 bases long. CDR1 and CDR2, per the germline V gene, are SGHTA and FQGTGA. Its CDR3 holds 13 amino acids, cysteine through phenylalanine. Left in the record is the CDR3 DNA by itself, 39 bases read in frame from the first base. Reference TRBV7-3 and TRBJ2-1 genes cover what lies past the CDR3, so the full variable domain is GAGVSQTPSNKVTEKGKYVELRCDPISGHTALYWYRQSLGQGPEFLIYFQGTGAADDSGLPNDRFFAVRPEGSVSTLKIQRTERGDSAVYLCASSLILRGKQFFGPGTRLTVL.